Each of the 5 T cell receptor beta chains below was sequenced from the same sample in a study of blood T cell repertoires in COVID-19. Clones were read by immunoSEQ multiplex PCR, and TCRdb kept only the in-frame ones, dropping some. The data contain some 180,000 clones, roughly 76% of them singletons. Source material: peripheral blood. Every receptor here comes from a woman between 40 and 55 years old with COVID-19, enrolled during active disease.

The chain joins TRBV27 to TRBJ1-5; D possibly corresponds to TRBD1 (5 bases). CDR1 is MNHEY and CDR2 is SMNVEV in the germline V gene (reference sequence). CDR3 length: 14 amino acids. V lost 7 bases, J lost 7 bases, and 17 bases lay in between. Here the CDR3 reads CASTLRGGYQPQHF. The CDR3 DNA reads TGTGCCAGCACCTTGAGGGGAGGGTACCAGCCCCAGCATTTT.

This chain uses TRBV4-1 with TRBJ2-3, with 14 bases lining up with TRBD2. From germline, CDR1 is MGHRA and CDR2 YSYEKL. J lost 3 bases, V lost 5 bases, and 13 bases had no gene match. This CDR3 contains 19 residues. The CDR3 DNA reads TGCGCCAGCAGCACAGGACTAGCGGGGGGAAATGATCCAACAGATACGCAGTATTTT. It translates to CASSTGLAGGNDPTDTQYF.

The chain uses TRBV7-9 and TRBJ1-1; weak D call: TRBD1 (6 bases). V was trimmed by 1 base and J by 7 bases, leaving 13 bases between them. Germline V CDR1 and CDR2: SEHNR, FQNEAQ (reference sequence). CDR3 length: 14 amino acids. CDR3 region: CASSLVIRGGEAFF. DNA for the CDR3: TGTGCCAGCAGCTTAGTTATTAGGGGGGGTGAAGCTTTCTTT.

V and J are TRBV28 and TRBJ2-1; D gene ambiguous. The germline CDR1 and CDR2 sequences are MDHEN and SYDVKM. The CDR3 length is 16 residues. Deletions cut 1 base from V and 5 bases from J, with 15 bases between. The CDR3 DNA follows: TGTGCCAGCAGTTTATTCCCCCCTGAGTATGACAATGAGCAGTTCTTC. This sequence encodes CASSLFPPEYDNEQFF. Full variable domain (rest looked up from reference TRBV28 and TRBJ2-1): DVKVTQSSRYLVKRTGEKVFLECVQDMDHENMFWYRQDPGLGLRLIYFSYDVKMKEKGDIPEGYSVSREKKERFSLILESASTNQTSMYLCASSLFPPEYDNEQFFGPGTRLTVL.

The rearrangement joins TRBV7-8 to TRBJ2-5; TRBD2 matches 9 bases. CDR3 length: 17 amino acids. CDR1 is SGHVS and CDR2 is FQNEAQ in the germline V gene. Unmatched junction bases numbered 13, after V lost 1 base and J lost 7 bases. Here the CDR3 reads CASSLGRRGGPHGTQYF. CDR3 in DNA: TGTGCCAGCAGCTTAGGGCGGCGGGGGGGCCCCCACGGGACCCAGTACTTC.